The entry below gives a single TCR beta chain sequence along with its context. Its antigen remains undetermined. No base-level quality is on record; no much larger clone is a single base apart. The instrument given in TCRdb is Illumina HiSeq 1500. TCRdb passed the public sequencing reads through fastp at Q25 and MiXCR, retaining productive beta sequences. Under each unique CDR3 protein, matching rows form one entry showing the most common genes and DNA. A total of under 800,000 distinct CDR3 sequences appear in this sample, approximately 24% of them only once. The top ten clones comprise approximately 8% of the sample. The entry originates in a study of T cell repertoires in cytomegalovirus infection (dated by TCRdb to between 2019 and 2020). Regarding the research as a whole: The HLA type of each donor mattered for the analysis, because public TCR beta signatures pointed to carriage of CMV infection along with the matching HLA type.

Taken from cysteine to phenylalanine, the CDR3 has 19 residues. Only the CDR3 DNA is retained, 57 bases long and in frame from the first base. V is reduced by 0 bases and J by 4 bases, leaving a spacing of 21 bases between them. For CDR1 and CDR2, the germline V gene lists MNHEY and SVGEGT. The study at large found these results: In both this cohort and an independent cohort of over 350 donors, the cumulative frequency of public TCR beta family members distinguished carriers of CMV infection plus the relevant HLA type. The ex vivo response was dominated by HLA-C-restricted CMV-specific TCR beta clonotypes, which also provided the single most frequent clonotype in two of eight donors.

The chain employs TRBV6-2 or TRBV6-3 and TRBJ2-2; the D segment could be TRBD1, given 5 matching bases. The clonotype originates from a human donor in good health (CMV status not recorded). Some clones in this sample may be carry-over from other donors' samples. Material for sequencing was CD8+ T cells from PBMCs. The bases are TGTGCCAGCAGTTACTCGGGAATAGGAAGGGGTGCCTTCACCGGGGAGCTGTTTTTT. This translates into CASSYSGIGRGAFTGELFF.